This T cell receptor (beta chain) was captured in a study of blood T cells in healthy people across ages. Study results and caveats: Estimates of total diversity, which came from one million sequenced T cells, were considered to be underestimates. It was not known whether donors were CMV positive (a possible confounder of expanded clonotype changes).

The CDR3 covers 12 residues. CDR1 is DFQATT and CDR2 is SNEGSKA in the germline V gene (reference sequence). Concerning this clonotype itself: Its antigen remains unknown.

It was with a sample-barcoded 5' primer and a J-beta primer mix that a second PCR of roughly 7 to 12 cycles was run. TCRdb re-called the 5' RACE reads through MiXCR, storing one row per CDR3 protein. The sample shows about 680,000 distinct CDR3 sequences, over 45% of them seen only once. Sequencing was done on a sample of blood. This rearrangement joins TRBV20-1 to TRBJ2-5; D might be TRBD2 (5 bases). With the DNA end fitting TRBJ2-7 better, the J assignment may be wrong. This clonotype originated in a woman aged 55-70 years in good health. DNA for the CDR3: TGCAGTGGGCGACCGGGATTCCTCGAGCAGTACTTC. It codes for CSGRPGFLEQYF.